A single TCR beta chain is shown here with its context. The antigen remains undetermined. The sample originates from a study of cytomegalovirus exposure and HLA in healthy donors. The CDR3 has 15 residues. V was clipped by 0 bases and J by 3 bases, with 12 bases between them. Germline V gives CDR1 MNHNS, CDR2 SASEGT. Findings of the study overall: Among TCR beta chains, those listed as cytomegalovirus-associated numbered about 150.

The protocol was immunoSEQ multiplex PCR, while the TCRdb copy is restricted to in-frame clones and leaves out a portion. The data hold 95,000 to 150,000 clones, with roughly 94% observed a single time. This clonotype originated in a young woman in good health and CMV-seronegative. The source material was PBMCs. The chain carries TRBV6-1 and TRBJ2-7; the D gene is possibly TRBD2 (5 bases). CDR3 sequence reads: CASSEAQEANYEQYF. The CDR3 DNA reads TGTGCCAGCAGTGAAGCGCAGGAGGCGAACTACGAGCAGTACTTC.